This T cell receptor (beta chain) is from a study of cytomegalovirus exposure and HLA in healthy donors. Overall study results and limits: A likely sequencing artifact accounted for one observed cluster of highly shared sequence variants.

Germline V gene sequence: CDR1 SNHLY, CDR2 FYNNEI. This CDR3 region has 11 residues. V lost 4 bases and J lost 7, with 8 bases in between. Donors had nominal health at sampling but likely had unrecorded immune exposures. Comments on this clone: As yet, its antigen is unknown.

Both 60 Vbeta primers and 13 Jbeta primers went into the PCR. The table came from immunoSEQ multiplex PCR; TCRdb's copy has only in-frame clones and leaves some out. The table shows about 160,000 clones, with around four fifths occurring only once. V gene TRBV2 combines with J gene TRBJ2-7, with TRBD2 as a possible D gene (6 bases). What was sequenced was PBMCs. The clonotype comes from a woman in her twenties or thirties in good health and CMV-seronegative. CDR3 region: CASSVAGEQYF. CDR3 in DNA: TGTGCCAGCAGTGTTGCGGGAGAGCAGTACTTC. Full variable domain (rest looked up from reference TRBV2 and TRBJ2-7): EPEVTQTPSHQVTQMGQEVILRCVPISNHLYFYWYRQILGQKVEFLVSFYNNEISEKSEIFDDQFSVERPDGSNFTLKIRSTKLEDSAMYFCASSVAGEQYFGPGTRLTVT.